This T cell receptor beta chain was captured by sequencing in a study of early T cells in non-severe SARS-CoV-2 infection. Overall study context: Sequenced bulk RNA came from whole blood that was unsorted, and chains were unpaired.

Germline CDR1 SGHKS, CDR2 YYEKEE (reference sequence). The germline V and J ends were trimmed by 5 bases and 1 base, with 18 bases remaining between them. This CDR3 region has 16 residues. The TCR library protocol attached unique molecular identifiers to the individual cDNA molecules. TCRdb used MiXCR to reprocess the 5' RACE reads, holding one entry per CDR3 protein. This sample has nearly 45,000 distinct CDR3 sequences, with about a tenth found just once. In the case of this clonotype: Its antigen is unidentified.

Study conclusions and caveats: In VDJdb matching, anti-spike CD8 responses were favored while private and CD4 specificities went missing.

Sequencing was performed on whole blood. The sequence was obtained from an adult who was a healthcare worker with PCR-confirmed SARS-CoV-2 infection or an uninfected control (not recorded which). The rearrangement joins TRBV5-5 to TRBJ2-5; D call uncertain. As DNA, the CDR3 is TGTGCCAGCAGTTCCGGTGTCAACCCAACCCAAGAGACCCAGTACTTC. It translates to CASSSGVNPTQETQYF.